The text below deals with one T cell receptor (beta chain). Its antigen remains unidentified. The sample originates from a study of cytomegalovirus exposure and HLA in healthy donors. Despite likely unrecorded immune exposures, the donors were nominally healthy at the time of sampling. Findings and caveats of the study: Association of a missense DCLRE1C variant with TCR beta V- and J-gene trimming was reported in a later analysis. There were 164 TCR beta chains listed as cytomegalovirus-associated.

The PCR made use of 60 Vbeta and 13 Jbeta primers. Only in-frame clones appear in the TCRdb table, and some are missing; sequencing was by immunoSEQ multiplex PCR. This sample yields around 140,000 clones, of which more than 60% are seen a single time; 1.5% to 2% belongs to the top ten. V lost 5 bases and J 2 bases, leaving 15 bases between the germline ends. CDR1 is SEHNR and CDR2 is FQNEAQ in the germline V gene (reference sequence). This CDR3 region has 15 residues. The chain carries TRBV7-9 and TRBJ2-5; D gene ambiguous. This sequence was found in a female donor in good health and CMV-seronegative. Material: PBMCs. CDR3 coding DNA: TGTGCCAGCAGCCCGCACCGACTCCGACAAGAGACCCAGTACTTC. Translation gives CASSPHRLRQETQYF.